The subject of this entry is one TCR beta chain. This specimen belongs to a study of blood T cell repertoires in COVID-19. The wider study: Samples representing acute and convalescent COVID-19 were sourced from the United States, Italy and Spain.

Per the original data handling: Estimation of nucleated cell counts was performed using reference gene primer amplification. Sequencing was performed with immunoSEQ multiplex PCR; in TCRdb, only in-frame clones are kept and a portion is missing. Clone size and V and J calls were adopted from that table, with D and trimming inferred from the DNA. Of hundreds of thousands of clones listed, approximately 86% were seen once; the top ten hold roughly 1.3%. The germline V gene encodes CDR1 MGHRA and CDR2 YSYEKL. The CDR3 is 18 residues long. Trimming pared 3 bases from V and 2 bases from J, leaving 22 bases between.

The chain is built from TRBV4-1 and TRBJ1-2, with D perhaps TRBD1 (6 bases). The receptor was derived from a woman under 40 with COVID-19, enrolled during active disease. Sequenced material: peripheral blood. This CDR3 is CASSQPRGGDSMNYGYTF. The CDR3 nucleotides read TGCGCCAGCAGCCAGCCTAGGGGGGGCGATTCCATGAACTATGGCTACACCTTC.